These 24 T cell receptor beta chains share one sample of origin, sequenced in a study of blood T cell repertoires in COVID-19. TCRdb's table, derived via immunoSEQ multiplex PCR, lists solely in-frame clones and lacks some. The sample has 200,000 to 300,000 clones; more than 85% are singletons. The specimen sequenced was peripheral blood. These receptors were taken from a person aged 18-35 years with COVID-19, enrolled during active disease.

This clone is a singleton in its sample. This sequence joins TRBV10-3 and TRBJ2-1, with TRBD2 matching over 9 bases. This CDR3 is 17 amino acids long. Trimming at V came to 0 bases and at J to 5 bases, leaving 8 bases not matched to a gene. Germline V gives CDR1 ENHRY, CDR2 SYGVKD. CDR3 DNA: TGTGCCATCAGTGAGTCGGTCGGGCTAGCGGGGAACAATGAGCAGTTCTTC. Protein product: CAISESVGLAGNNEQFF.

This chain connects TRBV5-4 to TRBJ2-1; TRBD2 agrees at 10 bases. With V trimmed by 4 bases and J by 2 bases, 6 bases remained unmatched. The CDR3 runs 16 residues. Germline V gene lookup returns CDR1 SGHNT and CDR2 YYREEE (reference sequence). CDR3 region: CASSDQTSGPYNEQFF. As DNA, the CDR3 is TGTGCCAGCAGCGACCAGACTAGCGGGCCCTACAATGAGCAGTTCTTC.

This chain links TRBV7-8 with TRBJ1-5; perhaps TRBD1 as D (5 bases). With 4 bases removed from V and 0 bases from J, the gap between germline ends came to 16 bases. The germline CDR1 and CDR2 sequences are SGHVS and FQNEAQ. The length of the CDR3 is 17 residues. The CDR3 spells CASSSSQGPYSNQPQHF. The DNA for the CDR3 is TGTGCCAGCAGCTCCAGCCAGGGCCCCTATAGCAATCAGCCCCAGCATTTT. The variable domain in full, with the rest retrieved from reference TRBV7-8 and TRBJ1-5, is GAGVSQSPRYKVAKRGQDVALRCDPISGHVSLFWYQQALGQGPEFLTYFQNEAQLDKSGLPSDRFFAERPEGSVSTLKIQRTQQEDSAVYLCASSSSQGPYSNQPQHFGDGTRLSIL.

This clone was seen only a few times. This chain uses TRBV25-1 with TRBJ2-7; 9 nucleotides agree with TRBD1. After removal of 3 bases from V and 3 bases from J, the junction contained 3 bases not matched to a gene. CDR1 is MGHDK and CDR2 is SYGVNS in the germline V gene. CDR3 length: 14 amino acids. CDR3 nucleotide sequence: TGTGCCAGCAGTGAGGTGGGACAGGGCTACGAGCAGTACTTC. Translating it yields CASSEVGQGYEQYF.

This rearrangement joins TRBV2 to TRBJ2-5; unclear D gene. The V gene's germline CDR1 is SNHLY and CDR2 FYNNEI. This CDR3 region has 14 residues. Trimming stripped 4 bases from V and 4 bases from J, with 13 bases between. The CDR3 is CASSGPRGSETQYF. The CDR3 DNA follows: TGTGCCAGCAGTGGGCCCAGAGGCTCAGAGACCCAGTACTTC.

The CDR3 protein is CSDEDRGTGELFF. As DNA, the CDR3 is TGCAGCGATGAGGACAGGGGAACCGGGGAGCTGTTTTTT. The chain carries TRBV29-1 and TRBJ2-2; 9 bases are shared with TRBD1. V trimming: 7 bases; J trimming: 5 bases; junction bases outside the gene matches: 5. CDR1 SQVTM and CDR2 ANQGSEA come from the germline V gene. This CDR3 has 13 amino acids.

J is TRBJ2-3 and V is TRBV7-3; D not certain. Germline CDR1 SGHTA, CDR2 FQGTGA. This CDR3 has 13 amino acids. V dropped 2 bases and J dropped 6 bases, with 9 bases sitting between them. Here the CDR3 reads CASSLLGMDTQYF. CDR3 sequence (DNA): TGTGCCAGCAGCTTACTAGGCATGGATACGCAGTATTTT.

The chain is built from TRBV5-1 and TRBJ2-5; the match to TRBD2 covers 14 bases. Germline values: CDR1 SGHRS, CDR2 YFSETQ. Unmatched junction bases numbered 5, after V lost 7 bases and J lost 0 bases. The CDR3 is made up of 16 amino acids. The CDR3 reads CASGLAGGLYQETQYF. As DNA, the CDR3 is TGCGCCAGCGGACTAGCGGGAGGCTTGTACCAAGAGACCCAGTACTTC.

V gene TRBV14 combines with J gene TRBJ1-1, with D hard to call. Germline V gene lookup returns CDR1 SGHDN and CDR2 FVKESK. CDR3 size: 15 residues. Trimming removed 2 bases from V and 8 bases from J, with 18 bases in between. The CDR3 sequence: CASSQSFRREDEAFF. CDR3 nucleotides: TGTGCCAGCAGCCAATCGTTCCGACGGGAAGACGAAGCTTTCTTT.

The chain links TRBV9 to TRBJ1-2; 8 nucleotides align to TRBD1. The CDR3 is 14 residues long. V gave up 3 bases and J gave up 4 bases; unmatched junction bases: 5. Germline lookup yields CDR1 SGDLS and CDR2 YYNGEE. The CDR3: CASSASGQGYGYTF. Written as DNA, the CDR3 is TGTGCCAGCAGCGCCTCCGGACAGGGCTATGGCTACACCTTC.

This sequence joins TRBV27 and TRBJ2-7; possibly TRBD1 for D (6 bases). Germline CDR1 MNHEY, CDR2 SMNVEV (reference sequence). The CDR3 totals 18 residues. Trimming shortened V by 2 bases and J by 4 bases, and 24 bases separated the two germline ends. The CDR3 region is CASSLRVWLLGGRYEQYF. The CDR3 bases are TGTGCCAGCAGTTTAAGGGTCTGGTTACTAGGGGGTCGATACGAGCAGTACTTC.

V usage is TRBV5-1 and J usage is TRBJ2-5, with TRBD2 identical over 11 bases. V gave up 2 bases and J gave up 3 bases; unmatched junction bases: 3. This CDR3 has 15 residues. The V gene's germline CDR1 is SGHRS and CDR2 YFSETQ. DNA for the CDR3: TGCGCCAGCAGCTTAATGGGACTAGCGGAAGAGACCCAGTACTTC. Amino acid sequence: CASSLMGLAEETQYF.

The rearrangement uses TRBV4-3 and TRBJ2-7; 9 bases align to TRBD2. V lost 1 base to trimming and J lost 5 bases; unmatched junction nucleotides: 6. Germline CDR1 and CDR2: LGHNA and YSLEER. The CDR3 contains 15 residues. CDR3 in amino acids: CASSQGGLAGDEQYF. The CDR3 bases are TGCGCCAGCAGCCAAGGGGGACTAGCCGGCGACGAGCAGTACTTC.

V and J are TRBV14 and TRBJ1-1; maybe TRBD1 (6 bases). There are 15 residues in the CDR3. From germline, CDR1 is SGHDN and CDR2 FVKESK. Deletions cut 1 base from V and 2 bases from J, with 11 bases between. CDR3 amino acids: CASSQVGTPNTEAFF. CDR3 in DNA: TGTGCCAGCAGCCAAGTTGGGACACCTAACACTGAAGCTTTCTTT.

The gene calls are TRBV24-1 and TRBJ1-2; 11 bases are a match to TRBD1. V shed 4 bases, J shed 6 bases, and the junction held 6 bases outside the gene matches. The length of the CDR3 is 15 residues. Germline CDR1 reads KGHDR; CDR2 reads SFDVKD. The DNA for the CDR3 is TGTGCCACCAGTGACCGGACAGGGGGCGCAGATGGCTACACCTTC. Encoded protein: CATSDRTGGADGYTF.

The gene calls are TRBV4-1 and TRBJ2-1, with TRBD2 matching over 10 bases. The V and J ends lost 4 bases and 7 bases, in that order; junction bases with no gene match: 10. This CDR3 contains 16 residues. Germline lookup yields CDR1 MGHRA and CDR2 YSYEKL. CDR3 protein: CASSPKLAGRANEQFF. DNA for the CDR3: TGCGCCAGCAGCCCTAAACTAGCGGGAAGAGCGAATGAGCAGTTCTTC.

The chain uses TRBV6-2 or TRBV6-3 and TRBJ2-7; 9 bases fit TRBD2. Germline assignment: CDR1 MNHEY and CDR2 SVGEGT. CDR3 length: 15 residues. Losses at the gene ends were 5 bases for V and 3 bases for J; bases not matched to a gene: 8. The CDR3 is CASSPLAGEVYEQYF. In nucleotides, the CDR3 is TGTGCCAGCAGTCCATTAGCGGGAGAGGTCTACGAGCAGTACTTC.

The chain combines TRBV7-8 with TRBJ2-5, with 10 bases that match TRBD2. The CDR3 contains 18 residues. CDR1 and CDR2 (germline): SGHVS, FQNEAQ. After removal of 1 base from V and 4 bases from J, the junction contained 12 bases not matched to a gene. CDR3 DNA sequence: TGTGCCAGCAGCTTAGTAGGGCGTCTAGCGGGAGTACGAGAGACCCAGTACTTC. This translates into CASSLVGRLAGVRETQYF. Complete variable domain (other parts from reference TRBV7-8 and TRBJ2-5): GAGVSQSPRYKVAKRGQDVALRCDPISGHVSLFWYQQALGQGPEFLTYFQNEAQLDKSGLPSDRFFAERPEGSVSTLKIQRTQQEDSAVYLCASSLVGRLAGVRETQYFGPGTRLLVL.

The V call is TRBV19, the J call TRBJ1-2, with a weak D call TRBD1 (5 bases). Deletions cut 8 bases from V and 8 bases from J, with 18 bases between. The CDR3 consists of 13 residues. The germline CDR1 and CDR2 sequences are LNHDA and SQIVND (reference sequence). The CDR3 is CASESRAPEGYTF. DNA for the CDR3: TGTGCCAGTGAGAGCAGGGCACCGGAAGGCTACACCTTC.

The V gene is TRBV18, the J gene TRBJ2-3; D is possibly TRBD1 (5 bases). The ends were cut back, 3 bases at V and 3 bases at J, with 13 bases in the middle. Germline-derived CDR1 and CDR2 are KGHSH and LQKENI. This CDR3 is 15 amino acids long. CDR3: CASSPVQGRTDTQYF. CDR3 nucleotide sequence: TGTGCCAGCTCACCCGTCCAGGGAAGAACAGATACGCAGTATTTT.

V usage is TRBV28 and J usage is TRBJ1-5; D is unclear. Per the germline V gene, CDR1 is MDHEN and CDR2 is SYDVKM. Trimming removed 5 bases at V and 1 base at J, with 6 bases between. CDR3 length: 13 amino acids. CDR3 region: CASSPLSNQPQHF. The CDR3, as DNA: TGTGCCAGCAGTCCCCTCAGCAATCAGCCCCAGCATTTT.

About this clone itself: This sample also contains other DNA sequences that code for the same CDR3. The chain couples TRBV10-3 to TRBJ1-1; no definite D call. The CDR3 totals 13 residues. Trimming removed 6 bases at V and 1 base at J, with 9 bases between. Per the germline V gene, CDR1 is ENHRY and CDR2 is SYGVKD. CDR3 region: CAISERGNTEAFF. The CDR3 DNA is TGTGCCATCAGCGAGAGAGGGAACACTGAAGCTTTCTTT.

This chain connects TRBV6-6 to TRBJ2-1, with D tentatively TRBD2 (6 bases). The germline CDR1 and CDR2 sequences are MNHNY and SVGAGI (reference sequence). V was shortened by 0 bases and J by 5 bases, with 14 bases between the two germline ends. CDR3 size: 16 residues. DNA of the CDR3: TGTGCCAGCAGTTACTCCGGGGGTAGGGGCCACAATGAGCAGTTCTTC. Its translation: CASSYSGGRGHNEQFF.

The V gene is TRBV4-1, the J gene TRBJ2-1; possibly TRBD2 for D (6 bases). The CDR3 has 14 amino acids. Germline values: CDR1 MGHRA, CDR2 YSYEKL. Trimming removed 3 bases from V and 3 bases from J, with 9 bases in between. CDR3 residues: CASSQRDHYNEQFF. DNA of the CDR3: TGCGCCAGCAGCCAGCGGGACCACTACAATGAGCAGTTCTTC.